Listed below are T cell receptor beta chains from one sample, sequenced in a study of T cell repertoires in cytomegalovirus infection. TCRdb re-called the reads through MiXCR, storing one row per CDR3 protein. The sample includes approximately 1,000,000 distinct CDR3 sequences, approximately 31% seen only once; the top ten take around an eighth. The antigens these receptors bind are not known. The source material was cultured CD8+ T cells from PBMCs, sampled from culture after CMV antigen stimulation. Source of these receptors: a human donor in good health (CMV status not recorded). Some clones in this sample may be carry-over from other donors' samples. Each CDR3 is given with its conserved first and last residue. The D gene is left open where the match is weak. Some rows mark clone size as missing; the rest say once, few, many or name a class of expanded clone.

-,TRBJ1-4,TRBD1,14,TRBV2,CASSAQGAREKLFF,TGTGCCAGCAGCGCACAGGGGGCGCGTGAAAAACTGTTTTTT
-,TRBJ2-7,-,15,TRBV6-2/TRBV6-3,CASSYTGDEAYEQYF,TGTGCCAGCAGTTATACGGGGGACGAAGCCTACGAGCAGTACTTC
-,TRBJ2-1,-,13,TRBV6-2/TRBV6-3,CASGNRKYNEQFF,TGTGCCAGCGGGAATCGTAAATACAATGAGCAGTTCTTC
many,TRBJ2-5,-,15,TRBV7-6,CASSPFWAEQETQYF,TGTGCCAGCAGCCCTTTTTGGGCCGAGCAAGAGACCCAGTACTTC
few,TRBJ2-7,-,15,TRBV4-1,CASSQEGKVSYEQYF,TGCGCCAGCAGCCAAGAGGGAAAGGTCTCCTACGAGCAGTACTTC
-,TRBJ2-3,-,15,TRBV18,CASSPEQGSTDTQYF,TGTGCCAGCTCACCAGAGCAGGGAAGCACAGATACGCAGTATTTT
many,TRBJ1-3,-,16,TRBV7-8,CASSLGRGVSGNTIYF,TGTGCCAGCAGCTTAGGCCGAGGAGTCTCTGGAAACACCATATATTTT
-,TRBJ2-1,TRBD2,13,TRBV6-1,CAGRLAPNDEQFF,TGTGCCGGCCGACTAGCACCTAACGATGAGCAGTTCTTC
-,TRBJ2-3,-,11,TRBV10-3,CATVSTDTQYF,TGTGCCACCGTATCCACAGATACGCAGTATTTT
-,TRBJ1-1,-,14,TRBV6-6,CASSARTENTEAFF,TGTGCCAGCAGTGCCCGGACAGAGAACACTGAAGCTTTCTTT
few,TRBJ2-1,-,17,TRBV4-1,CASSHEGTGFGINEQFF,TGCGCCAGCAGCCATGAAGGCACAGGGTTCGGGATCAATGAGCAGTTCTTC